This T cell receptor (beta chain) was sequenced during a study of PD-1 blockade in classical Hodgkin lymphoma. Study observations and caveats: Exclusion was applied to patients who started nivolumab under 1 year after ASCT.

To note about this clone: The antigen is undetermined.

Time point defined: cycle 4 day 1 (C4D1), after more than five weeks of nivolumab. Each patient relapsed following autologous stem cell transplantation, and prior brentuximab vedotin exposure differed. Germline V gene lookup returns CDR1 SGHDT and CDR2 YYEEEE. The CDR3 extends over 16 amino acids. The ends were cut back, 0 bases at V and 3 bases at J, with 12 bases in the middle. Generated by immunoSEQ multiplex PCR, the TCRdb table keeps only in-frame clones and is missing some. The data show some 58,000 clones, approximately 90% seen once. Material: peripheral blood mononuclear cells (PBMCs), obtained before the fourth cycle of nivolumab. This TCR came from a human donor with classical Hodgkin lymphoma. The genes are TRBV5-6 and TRBJ2-2, with D perhaps being TRBD1 or TRBD2 (5 bases each). The CDR3 DNA is TGTGCCAGCAGCTTGGCTCCACGAGGGGACACCGGGGAGCTGTTTTTT. Translated: CASSLAPRGDTGELFF. Full variable domain (missing parts from reference TRBV5-6 and TRBJ2-2): DAGVTQSPTHLIKTRGQQVTLRCSPKSGHDTVSWYQQALGQGPQFIFQYYEEEERQRGNFPDRFSGHQFPNYSSELNVNALLLGDSALYLCASSLAPRGDTGELFFGEGSRLTVL.